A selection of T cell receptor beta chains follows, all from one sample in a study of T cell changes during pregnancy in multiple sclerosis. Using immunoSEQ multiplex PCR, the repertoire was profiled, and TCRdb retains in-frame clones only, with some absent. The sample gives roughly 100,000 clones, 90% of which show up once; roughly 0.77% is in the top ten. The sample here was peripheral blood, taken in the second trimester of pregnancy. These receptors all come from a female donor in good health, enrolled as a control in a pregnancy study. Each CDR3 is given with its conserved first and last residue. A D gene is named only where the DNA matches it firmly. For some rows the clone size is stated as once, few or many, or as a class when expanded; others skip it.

cdr3_nt: TGTGCCAGCAGCCATTCTGCCAGAATCTATGGCTACACCTTC
cdr3_aa: CASSHSARIYGYTF
v_call: TRBV14
d_call: -
cdr3_length: 14
j_call: TRBJ1-2
clone_size: -

cdr3_nt: TGTGCCAGCAGTGGCCGGGTCGACACTGAAGCTTTCTTT
cdr3_aa: CASSGRVDTEAFF
v_call: TRBV6-1
d_call: -
cdr3_length: 13
j_call: TRBJ1-1
clone_size: -

cdr3_nt: TGTGCCAGCAGCTTAGATCCGGTAGCTCCCTACAATGAGCAGTTCTTC
cdr3_aa: CASSLDPVAPYNEQFF
v_call: TRBV11-2
d_call: -
cdr3_length: 16
j_call: TRBJ2-1
clone_size: -

cdr3_nt: TGCGCCAGCAGCCAAGATCCGAGCCGATCACCCCTCCACTTT
cdr3_aa: CASSQDPSRSPLHF
v_call: TRBV4-3
d_call: -
cdr3_length: 14
j_call: TRBJ1-6
clone_size: -

cdr3_nt: TGTGCCAGCAGACCTGGGACACCTCACGGGGAGACCCAGTACTTC
cdr3_aa: CASRPGTPHGETQYF
v_call: TRBV14
d_call: -
cdr3_length: 15
j_call: TRBJ2-5
clone_size: -

cdr3_nt: TGTGCCAGCAGATTCGGGACAGGCGAAAAACTGTTTTTT
cdr3_aa: CASRFGTGEKLFF
v_call: TRBV2
d_call: TRBD1
cdr3_length: 13
j_call: TRBJ1-4
clone_size: -

cdr3_nt: TGCGCCAGCAGCCGACCGACAGACTCCGGGGAGCTGTTTTTT
cdr3_aa: CASSRPTDSGELFF
v_call: TRBV5-1
d_call: -
cdr3_length: 14
j_call: TRBJ2-2
clone_size: -

cdr3_nt: TGTGCCAGCCGGCGGCTGGGGAACACTGAAGCTTTCTTT
cdr3_aa: CASRRLGNTEAFF
v_call: TRBV6-1
d_call: -
cdr3_length: 13
j_call: TRBJ1-1
clone_size: -

cdr3_nt: TGTGCCAGCAGTTTTCGGTCAGGGTACCAAGAGACCCAGTACTTC
cdr3_aa: CASSFRSGYQETQYF
v_call: TRBV28
d_call: -
cdr3_length: 15
j_call: TRBJ2-5
clone_size: -

cdr3_nt: TGTGCCAGCGGAACGACAGGGTATAACACTGAAGCTTTCTTT
cdr3_aa: CASGTTGYNTEAFF
v_call: TRBV27
d_call: TRBD1
cdr3_length: 14
j_call: TRBJ1-1
clone_size: -

cdr3_nt: TGCGCCAGCAGGGAGGGGGCTGGGAGTCAGCCCCAGCATTTT
cdr3_aa: CASREGAGSQPQHF
v_call: TRBV4-1
d_call: TRBD1
cdr3_length: 14
j_call: TRBJ1-5
clone_size: -

cdr3_nt: TGTGCCAGCAGGAAGGGAGGGTGGGGAGCCTACGAGCAGTACTTC
cdr3_aa: CASRKGGWGAYEQYF
v_call: TRBV6-5
d_call: TRBD2
cdr3_length: 15
j_call: TRBJ2-7
clone_size: -

cdr3_nt: TGCAGCGTCCAGACAGATCTGGATGAAAAACTGTTTTTT
cdr3_aa: CSVQTDLDEKLFF
v_call: TRBV29-1
d_call: -
cdr3_length: 13
j_call: TRBJ1-4
clone_size: -

cdr3_nt: TGTGCCAGCAGTACACGACTAGCGGGGGCCCCCTACGAGCAGTACTTC
cdr3_aa: CASSTRLAGAPYEQYF
v_call: TRBV6-6
d_call: TRBD2
cdr3_length: 16
j_call: TRBJ2-7
clone_size: -

cdr3_nt: TGTGCCAGCAGCTTAGGTCGCCACACCTTCCAAGAGACCCAGTACTTC
cdr3_aa: CASSLGRHTFQETQYF
v_call: TRBV7-9
d_call: -
cdr3_length: 16
j_call: TRBJ2-5
clone_size: -

cdr3_nt: TGTGCCAGCTCCCCGGGGATCGCGGATGGCTACACCTTC
cdr3_aa: CASSPGIADGYTF
v_call: TRBV18
d_call: -
cdr3_length: 13
j_call: TRBJ1-2
clone_size: -

cdr3_nt: TGTGCCAGCAGTGAAGACAGGGGGAGAAGCGAAGGCTACACCTTC
cdr3_aa: CASSEDRGRSEGYTF
v_call: TRBV6-1
d_call: TRBD1
cdr3_length: 15
j_call: TRBJ1-2
clone_size: -

cdr3_nt: TGCGCCAGCAGCGGGAGACTAGCGGGGGGGCAGTACAATGAGCAGTTCTTC
cdr3_aa: CASSGRLAGGQYNEQFF
v_call: TRBV5-1
d_call: TRBD2
cdr3_length: 17
j_call: TRBJ2-1
clone_size: -

cdr3_nt: TGTGCCAGCAGCCCGGGACAGGGATTAGCCTACAATGAGCAGTTCTTC
cdr3_aa: CASSPGQGLAYNEQFF
v_call: TRBV27
d_call: TRBD1
cdr3_length: 16
j_call: TRBJ2-1
clone_size: -

cdr3_nt: TGTGCCAGTAGTATGGGAATAGGACTAGCGAACTACGAGCAGTACTTC
cdr3_aa: CASSMGIGLANYEQYF
v_call: TRBV19
d_call: TRBD2
cdr3_length: 16
j_call: TRBJ2-7
clone_size: -

cdr3_nt: TGTGCCAGCAGTTTGACCAGGACAGGTTCGGTAACAGATACGCAGTATTTT
cdr3_aa: CASSLTRTGSVTDTQYF
v_call: TRBV28
d_call: TRBD1
cdr3_length: 17
j_call: TRBJ2-3
clone_size: -

cdr3_nt: TGCGCCAGCAGCGCCACAGGGATAATGAACACTGAAGCTTTCTTT
cdr3_aa: CASSATGIMNTEAFF
v_call: TRBV5-1
d_call: -
cdr3_length: 15
j_call: TRBJ1-1
clone_size: once

cdr3_nt: TGTGCCAGCAGCTTGAGTAGCAATCAGCCCCAGCATTTT
cdr3_aa: CASSLSSNQPQHF
v_call: TRBV7-8
d_call: -
cdr3_length: 13
j_call: TRBJ1-5
clone_size: -

cdr3_nt: TGTGCCAGCAGCCAAGATAGGGGTAGCGGCACCTCCTACAATGAGCAGTTCTTC
cdr3_aa: CASSQDRGSGTSYNEQFF
v_call: TRBV14
d_call: -
cdr3_length: 18
j_call: TRBJ2-1
clone_size: -